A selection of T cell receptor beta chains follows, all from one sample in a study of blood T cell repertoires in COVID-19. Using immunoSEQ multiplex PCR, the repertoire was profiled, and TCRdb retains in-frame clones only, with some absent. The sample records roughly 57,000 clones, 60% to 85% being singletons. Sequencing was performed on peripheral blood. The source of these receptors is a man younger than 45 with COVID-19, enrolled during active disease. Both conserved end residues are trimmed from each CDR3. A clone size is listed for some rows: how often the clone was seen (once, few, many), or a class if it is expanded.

CDR3: ASSQGSHYEQY; V: TRBV12-3/TRBV12-4; size: .; J: TRBJ2-7
CDR3: SARITGSNGYT; V: TRBV29-1; size: .; J: TRBJ1-2
CDR3: ASSESRLGGPTDTQY; V: TRBV6-1; size: .; J: TRBJ2-3
CDR3: AWSVPGQGYEKLF; V: TRBV30; size: .; J: TRBJ1-4
CDR3: ASSFFSDGYT; V: TRBV28; size: once; J: TRBJ1-2
CDR3: ASSPQGGASGYT; V: TRBV7-2; size: few; J: TRBJ1-2
CDR3: ASSLSRGGRGYT; V: TRBV11-3; size: .; J: TRBJ1-2
CDR3: ASSVGRQNNEQF; V: TRBV19; size: .; J: TRBJ2-1
CDR3: ASSPVKDSLEKLF; V: TRBV3-1/TRBV3-2; size: .; J: TRBJ1-4
CDR3: ASSLTINMGGPYEQY; V: TRBV5-1; size: .; J: TRBJ2-7
CDR3: ATSDLSDEQF; V: TRBV24-1; size: .; J: TRBJ2-1